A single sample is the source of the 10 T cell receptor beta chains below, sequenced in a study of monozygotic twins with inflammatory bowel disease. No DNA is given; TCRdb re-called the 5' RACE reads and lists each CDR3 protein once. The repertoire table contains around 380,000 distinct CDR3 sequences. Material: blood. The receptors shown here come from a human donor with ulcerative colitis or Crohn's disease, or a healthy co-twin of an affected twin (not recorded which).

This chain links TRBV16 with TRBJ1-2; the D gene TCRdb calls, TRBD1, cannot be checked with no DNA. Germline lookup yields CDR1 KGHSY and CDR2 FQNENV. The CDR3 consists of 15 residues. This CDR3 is CASSHSGQGTYGYTF.

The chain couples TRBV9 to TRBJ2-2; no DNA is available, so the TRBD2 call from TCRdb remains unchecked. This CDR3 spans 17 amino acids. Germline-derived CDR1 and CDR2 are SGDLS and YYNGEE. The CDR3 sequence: CASSVDVREAGTGELFF.

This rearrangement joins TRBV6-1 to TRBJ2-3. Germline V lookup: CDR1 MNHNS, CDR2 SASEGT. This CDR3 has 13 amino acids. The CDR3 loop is CASSETSGDTQYF.

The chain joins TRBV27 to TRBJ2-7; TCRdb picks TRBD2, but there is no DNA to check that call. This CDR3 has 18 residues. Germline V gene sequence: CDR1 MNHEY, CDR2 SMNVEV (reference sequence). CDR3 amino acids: CASRPARTSGGLSYEQYF.

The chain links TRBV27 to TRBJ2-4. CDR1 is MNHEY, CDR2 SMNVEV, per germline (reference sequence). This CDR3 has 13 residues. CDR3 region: CASRFTGGNIQYF.

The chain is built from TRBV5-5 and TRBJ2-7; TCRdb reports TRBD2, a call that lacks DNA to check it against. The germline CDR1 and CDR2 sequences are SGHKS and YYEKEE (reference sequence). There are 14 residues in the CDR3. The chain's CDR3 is CASSPAGGTREQYF.

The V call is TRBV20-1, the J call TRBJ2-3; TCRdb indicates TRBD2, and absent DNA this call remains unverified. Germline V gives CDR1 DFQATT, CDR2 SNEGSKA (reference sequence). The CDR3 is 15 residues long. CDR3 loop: CSAQRLAGGPDTQYF.

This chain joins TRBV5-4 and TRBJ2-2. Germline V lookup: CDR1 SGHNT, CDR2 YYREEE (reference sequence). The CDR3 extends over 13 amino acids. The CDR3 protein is CASSPFGTGELFF. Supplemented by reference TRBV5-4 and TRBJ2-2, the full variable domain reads ETGVTQSPTHLIKTRGQQVTLRCSSQSGHNTVSWYQQALGQGPQFIFQYYREEENGRGNFPPRFSGLQFPNYSSELNVNALELDDSALYLCASSPFGTGELFFGEGSRLTVL.

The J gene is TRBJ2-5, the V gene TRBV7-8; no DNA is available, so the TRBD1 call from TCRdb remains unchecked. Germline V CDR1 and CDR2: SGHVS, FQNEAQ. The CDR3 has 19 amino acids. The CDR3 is CASSPNRAGPPPNRETQYF.

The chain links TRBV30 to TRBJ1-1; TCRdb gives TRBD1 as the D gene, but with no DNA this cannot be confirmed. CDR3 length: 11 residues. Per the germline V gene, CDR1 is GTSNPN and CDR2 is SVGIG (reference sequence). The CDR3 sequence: CAWSQGSEAFF.